This T cell receptor (beta chain) was sequenced in a study of blood T cell repertoires in COVID-19 (dated by TCRdb to about 2020). Concerning the study at large: Samples covering the acute and convalescent phases of COVID-19 were provided by collaborators in the United States, Italy and Spain. The prospective study material was composed of cDNA or gDNA derived from T cells, B-cell-depleted T cells, or PBMCs. The dataset comprised deeply sampled blood TCRbeta repertoires from subjects exposed to, actively infected with, or recovered from COVID-19. The repertoires were released in a freely available public database intended as a resource for research on the immune response to SARS-CoV-2. Samples came from the ongoing ImmuneRACE study (first 160 participants) plus 1,254 subjects from 6 global collaborators. The sample metadata nearly always contained a de-identified subject ID, COVID-19 status, age in years and sex. Where available, HLA class I and class II types were taken from metadata supplied by the sample provider and were not determined by assay-based typing. Results and caveats for the whole study, not just this receptor: The quantity of clinical and demographic metadata differed by source and by participant and was supplied without curation.

TCRbeta CDR3 regions were amplified from genomic DNA using the immunoSEQ Assay, a bias-controlled multiplex PCR. Under the source paper's analysis protocol: Nucleated cell counts per sample were estimated from amplification of reference gene primers within the assay. To quantify the absolute abundance of each unique TCRbeta CDR3 rearrangement, sequence reads were collapsed and filtered. Productive Simpson clonality was computed per sample as the square root of Simpson's diversity index over productive rearrangements. Not all clones reach the TCRdb copy of this immuneACCESS table, which keeps in-frame sequences only. Checked studies attribute under half of the gap to unresolved V genes and leave the rest unexplained. V, J and clone size are taken as reported in that table, and D and trimming were inferred from the DNA itself. This sample holds approximately 130,000 clones; 85% to 90% were observed only once. The ten largest clones add up to 4.3% of the sample.

Unmatched junction bases come to 13, with V trimmed by 2 bases and J by 6 bases. Taken from cysteine to phenylalanine, the CDR3 has 17 residues. Left in the record is the CDR3 DNA by itself, 51 bases read in frame from the first base. The germline V gene specifies SGHVS as CDR1 and FQNEAQ as CDR2. Collaborating institutions collected whole blood in K2EDTA tubes following their own protocols. Collaborator samples were shipped for TCRbeta analysis as frozen whole blood, isolated PBMCs, or DNA extracted from either sample type. In the case of this clone: Its antigen is currently not known. The input lacks base qualities; no much larger clone sits a single base away.

The sample consisted of peripheral blood. The chain links TRBV7-8 with TRBJ2-1; 7 nucleotides in the junction match TRBD2. The clonotype originates from a human donor in a cohort sampled during active COVID-19. The nucleotide sequence is given as TGTGCCAGCAGCTTATCTTGGGGTCTAGCGGTAACCAATGAGCAGTTCTTC. Its protein is CASSLSWGLAVTNEQFF.